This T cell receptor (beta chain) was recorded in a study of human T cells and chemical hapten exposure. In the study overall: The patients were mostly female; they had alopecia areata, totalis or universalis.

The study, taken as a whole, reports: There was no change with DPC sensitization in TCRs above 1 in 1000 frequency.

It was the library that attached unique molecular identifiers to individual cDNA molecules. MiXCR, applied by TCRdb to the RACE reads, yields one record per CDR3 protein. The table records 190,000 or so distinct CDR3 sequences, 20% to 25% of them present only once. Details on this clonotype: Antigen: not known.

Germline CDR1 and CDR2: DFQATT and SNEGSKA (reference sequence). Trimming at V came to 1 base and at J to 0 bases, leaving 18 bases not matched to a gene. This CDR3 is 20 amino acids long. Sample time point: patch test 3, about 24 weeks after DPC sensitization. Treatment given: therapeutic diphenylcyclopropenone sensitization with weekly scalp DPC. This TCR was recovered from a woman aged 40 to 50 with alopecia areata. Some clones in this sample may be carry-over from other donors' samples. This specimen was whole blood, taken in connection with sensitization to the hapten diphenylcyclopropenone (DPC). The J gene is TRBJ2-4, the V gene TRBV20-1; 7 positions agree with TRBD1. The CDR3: CSARALGGRDSGIAKNIQYF. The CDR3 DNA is TGCAGTGCTAGAGCCTTGGGCGGCCGGGACAGTGGAATAGCCAAAAACATTCAGTACTTC.